Below, one TCR beta chain is given with its context. The target antigen is unknown. CDR1 and CDR2 from the germline V gene are SNHLY and FYNNEI. CDR3 length: 15 amino acids. V lost 8 bases to trimming and J lost 4 bases, with 21 bases between them. The data were produced by immunoSEQ multiplex PCR, yet TCRdb's version contains in-frame clones alone and is incomplete. The sample lists roughly 16,000 clones; roughly three quarters were seen once. The data are from a study of chemoradiotherapy in HPV16-positive cancers. Study-wide points: Functional assays defining HPV-specific T cells used only a couple of HPV16-positive patients. For HPV16-positive patients, expanding HPV-responsive T cells associated with longer recurrence-free survival. During treatment, candidate HPV-specific clones and E7-related motifs expanded in tumor.

Repeated repertoire sampling spanned the course of chemoradiotherapy. This clonotype originated in a human donor with HPV-associated anogenital cancer. The chain uses TRBV2 and TRBJ2-7; D not resolved. Sample collection occurred from a patient who underwent chemoradiotherapy. CDR3 in amino acids: CASWGLKAGPYEQYF. The DNA for the CDR3 is TGTGCCAGCTGGGGTCTCAAGGCAGGCCCGTACGAGCAGTACTTC.